The 3 T cell receptor beta chains below were found in one sample sequenced in a study of blood T cells in healthy people across ages. Using a J-beta primer mix together with a sample-barcoded 5' primer, a second PCR was run for roughly 6 to 12 cycles. In TCRdb, the 5' RACE reads were re-called with MiXCR into one record per CDR3 protein. The data hold about 1.6 million distinct CDR3 sequences, with roughly a third observed a single time. The sequenced sample was blood. The receptors stem from a woman in her twenties or thirties in good health.

The V gene is TRBV12-3 or TRBV12-4, the J gene TRBJ2-7; 7 nucleotides line up with TRBD1. V trimming: 4 bases; J trimming: 6 bases; junction bases outside the gene matches: 12. This CDR3 spans 15 amino acids. The CDR3 sequence is CASSSQAGGSAEQYF. DNA for the CDR3: TGTGCCAGCAGTTCCCAGGCAGGGGGTTCAGCCGAGCAGTACTTC.

In this sample, this clonotype turned up a few times. The gene calls are TRBV3-1 and TRBJ2-3; D is undetermined. The ends were cut back, 4 bases at V and 10 bases at J, with 15 bases in the middle. Looked up from germline, CDR1 is LGHDT and CDR2 is YNNKEL (reference sequence). This CDR3 is built from 13 residues. CDR3 bases: TGTGCCAGCAGCCCAGGCGCCTCGGATTCGCAGTATTTT. It translates to CASSPGASDSQYF.

This clonotype came up a few times. V and J are TRBV2 and TRBJ2-7; possible D gene TRBD1, 5 bases. There are 13 residues in the CDR3. V dropped 5 bases and J dropped 3 bases, with 11 bases sitting between them. The germline CDR1 and CDR2 sequences are SNHLY and FYNNEI. The CDR3 nucleotides read TGTGCCAGCAGTTACCTGACAGTCTACGAGCAGTACTTC. Translated, it gives CASSYLTVYEQYF. The variable domain in full, with the rest retrieved from reference TRBV2 and TRBJ2-7, is EPEVTQTPSHQVTQMGQEVILRCVPISNHLYFYWYRQILGQKVEFLVSFYNNEISEKSEIFDDQFSVERPDGSNFTLKIRSTKLEDSAMYFCASSYLTVYEQYFGPGTRLTVT.